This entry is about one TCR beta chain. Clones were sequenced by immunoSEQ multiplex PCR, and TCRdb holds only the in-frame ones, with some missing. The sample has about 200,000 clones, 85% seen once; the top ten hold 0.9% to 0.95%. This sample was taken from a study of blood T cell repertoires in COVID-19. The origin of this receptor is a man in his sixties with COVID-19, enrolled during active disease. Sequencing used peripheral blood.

The CDR3 protein is CASSSGDLNQPQHF. The CDR3 nucleotides read TGCGCCAGCAGCTCGGGGGACCTCAATCAGCCCCAGCATTTT. This rearrangement joins TRBV5-1 to TRBJ1-5, with D perhaps matching TRBD1 (5 bases). The CDR3 covers 14 residues. Trimming cost V 3 bases and J 3 bases, with 10 bases left between them. Germline V gene sequence: CDR1 SGHRS, CDR2 YFSETQ. Full variable domain (rest looked up from reference TRBV5-1 and TRBJ1-5): KAGVTQTPRYLIKTRGQQVTLSCSPISGHRSVSWYQQTPGQGLQFLFEYFSETQRNKGNFPGRFSGRQFSNSRSEMNVSTLELGDSALYLCASSSGDLNQPQHFGDGTRLSIL.